In this sample, the clone carrying this TCR beta chain turned up many times. This record belongs to a study of PD-L1 blockade in urothelial cancer. Using immunoSEQ multiplex PCR, the repertoire was profiled, and TCRdb retains in-frame clones only, with some absent. The sample yields roughly 74,000 clones, 75% to 90% seen once. The CDR3 is 15 amino acids. The germline V gene encodes CDR1 SNHLY and CDR2 FYNNEI. V dropped 3 bases and J dropped 6 bases, with 17 bases sitting between them. The sequence was collected from a woman in her 70s with urothelial cancer. This chain uses TRBV2 with TRBJ1-2; perhaps TRBD1 as D (6 bases). The sequences come from PBMCs, collected around atezolizumab (anti-PD-L1) treatment. CDR3 amino acids: CASSEGRGRGDGYTF. The CDR3, as DNA: TGTGCCAGCAGTGAGGGCAGGGGAAGGGGCGATGGCTACACCTTC.